This TCR beta chain was documented in a study of T cell repertoires in aging, cancer and after chemotherapy. The wider study: Healthy donor repertoires were recorded over several months to years and showed clear clonal overlap. General study points: In each cancer cohort, median generation probability increased across chemotherapy, suggesting thymic output rebounded. Age-matched healthy donors had significantly more diverse, less clonal blood TCR repertoires than untreated cancer patients.

Rearranged V-D-J TRB sequences were amplified with a mixed TRB-A/B primer pool. TCRdb re-analysed the multiplex PCR reads in MiXCR, keeping a single row per CDR3 protein. The sample lists roughly 15,000 distinct CDR3 sequences; 50% were seen once. TCR beta rearrangements were amplified from peripheral blood genomic DNA. About this clonotype itself: What it recognizes is unknown.

This CDR3 spans 12 amino acids. Trimming took 3 bases from V and 0 from J, leaving 2 bases between them. Germline V CDR1 and CDR2: KGHSH, LQKENI. The clonotype comes from a human donor in good health. V is TRBV18 and J is TRBJ2-5; D call uncertain. The sample taken for sequencing was blood. This chain's CDR3 is CASSPYQETQYF. CDR3 sequence (DNA): TGTGCCAGCTCACCTTACCAAGAGACCCAGTACTTC.